The 5 T cell receptor beta chains presented below share a single source sample, sequenced in a study of blood T cells in healthy people across ages. Together with a sample-barcoded 5' primer, a J-beta primer mix was included in a second PCR lasting about 6 to 12 cycles. MiXCR, run by TCRdb on the 5' RACE reads, gives a single entry per CDR3 protein. The sample records 650,000 or so distinct CDR3 sequences, under 65% being singletons. The specimen sequenced was blood. The receptors here all came from an elderly woman in good health.

With respect to this clonotype: This may stem from a read error, because a much larger clone lies one nucleotide away. The J gene is TRBJ2-1, the V gene TRBV29-1; D might be TRBD2 (6 bases). The CDR3 is 13 amino acids. CDR1 is SQVTM, CDR2 ANQGSEA, per germline. CDR3 sequence: CGGGLLDGGEQFF. The CDR3 coding sequence is TGCGGAGGAGGGCTTCTCGATGGGGGTGAGCAGTTCTTC.

The chain carries TRBV28 and TRBJ1-1; the D is unclear. Germline loops: CDR1 MDHEN, CDR2 SYDVKM. V was clipped by 1 base and J by 0 bases, with 9 bases between them. There are 15 residues in the CDR3. CDR3 DNA sequence: TGTGCCAGCAGTTTATACGCGGCTCTGAACACTGAAGCTTTCTTT. Translation gives CASSLYAALNTEAFF.

The chain couples TRBV5-1 to TRBJ2-3, with 12 bases that match TRBD1. The CDR3 is made up of 16 amino acids. CDR1 and CDR2 (germline): SGHRS, YFSETQ. The V and J ends lost 7 bases and 6 bases, in that order; junction bases with no gene match: 12. CDR3 in DNA: TGCGCCAGCGGTCTCCGGGACAGGGGGCCGGGGGATACGCAGTATTTT. It codes for CASGLRDRGPGDTQYF. Filled out from reference TRBV5-1 and TRBJ2-3, the complete variable domain reads KAGVTQTPRYLIKTRGQQVTLSCSPISGHRSVSWYQQTPGQGLQFLFEYFSETQRNKGNFPGRFSGRQFSNSRSEMNVSTLELGDSALYLCASGLRDRGPGDTQYFGPGTRLTVL.

This clonotype has ten or more counts. The J gene is TRBJ1-2, the V gene TRBV6-6; the D is unclear. Per germline, CDR1 MNHNY and CDR2 SVGAGI (reference sequence). This CDR3 has 15 amino acids. Trimming removed 2 bases at V and 2 bases at J, with 12 bases between. The CDR3 region has the DNA TGTGCCAGCAGTTACCGTTCGACGGGGAACTATGGCTACACCTTC. Protein product: CASSYRSTGNYGYTF.

J is TRBJ1-5 and V is TRBV4-1, with 7 bases lining up with TRBD1. The CDR3 runs 15 residues. J was trimmed by 5 bases and V by 4 bases; bases with no gene match: 8. Germline V lookup: CDR1 MGHRA, CDR2 YSYEKL. CDR3: CASSLGYRGYQPQHF. CDR3 nucleotide sequence: TGCGCCAGCAGCCTAGGATACAGGGGTTATCAGCCCCAGCATTTT.